This T cell receptor (beta chain) came from a study of control samples from healthy donors and cancer patients. The data were produced by immunoSEQ multiplex PCR, yet TCRdb's version contains in-frame clones alone and is incomplete. The data show about 55,000 clones, 95% seen once. This clone was seen just once. The sequence came from a man aged 25-40 years in good health. Material for sequencing was blood.

In nucleotides, the CDR3 is TGTGCCAGCAGTGAATTAGCGGGAGTAGGAGAGACCCAGTACTTC. This encodes CASSELAGVGETQYF. V and J are TRBV2 and TRBJ2-5; 9 bases are shared with TRBD2. CDR1 and CDR2 (germline): SNHLY, FYNNEI. The J segment lost 4 bases and the V segment lost 2 bases, leaving 5 bases of the junction unmatched. The CDR3 length is 15 residues.